The next 29 T cell receptor beta chains were all read from a single sample in a study of blood T cell repertoires in COVID-19. The protocol was immunoSEQ multiplex PCR, while the TCRdb copy is restricted to in-frame clones and leaves out a portion. The sample has some 250,000 clones; 70% to 85% are singletons. The material sequenced was PBMCs or T cells enriched from blood (not recorded which). The receptors originated from a man in his forties who had recovered from COVID-19.

The table lists this clone with a count of one. The chain is built from TRBV11-2 and TRBJ1-5; tentatively, D is TRBD1 (5 bases). The CDR3 length is 14 residues. The germline V gene encodes CDR1 SGHAT and CDR2 FQNNGV. Trimming took off 1 base at V and 7 bases at J, with 11 bases between the two ends. The CDR3 nucleotides read TGTGCCAGCAGCTTAGCAGGGTCAGGACAGCCCCAGCATTTT. It translates to CASSLAGSGQPQHF.

This clone was recorded a few times. In nucleotides, the CDR3 is TGTGCCAGCAGCTTAGCTGCAGGGGCGTATTCACCCCTCCACTTT. Translating gives CASSLAAGAYSPLHF. The chain employs TRBV7-9 and TRBJ1-6, with D tentatively TRBD1 (6 bases). V was trimmed by 0 bases and J by 8 bases, leaving 11 bases between them. Germline values: CDR1 SEHNR, CDR2 FQNEAQ (reference sequence). The CDR3 spans 15 residues.

This rearrangement joins TRBV9 to TRBJ2-1; weak D call: TRBD1 (6 bases). Germline V gives CDR1 SGDLS, CDR2 YYNGEE. Trimming took 3 bases from V and 3 from J, leaving 16 bases between them. This CDR3 comprises 16 residues. The CDR3 sequence is CASSEGGTRYYNEQFF. For the CDR3, the DNA is TGTGCCAGCAGCGAAGGGGGAACACGCTACTACAATGAGCAGTTCTTC.

This chain connects TRBV4-3 to TRBJ2-6; tentative D call: TRBD1 (6 bases). Trimming stripped 4 bases from V and 1 base from J, with 11 bases between. This CDR3 region has 16 residues. Germline CDR1 and CDR2: LGHNA and YSLEER. The CDR3 sequence: CASSRNRVSGANVLTF. Here the CDR3 DNA reads TGCGCCAGCAGCCGGAACAGGGTTTCTGGGGCCAACGTCCTGACTTTC.

The chain has TRBV5-1 and TRBJ2-1; D is possibly TRBD2 (6 bases). The CDR3 covers 13 residues. Trimming stripped 3 bases from V and 5 bases from J, with 9 bases between. Germline V CDR1 and CDR2: SGHRS, YFSETQ. The CDR3 here is CASSSGLNNEQFF. CDR3 sequence (DNA): TGCGCCAGCAGCTCGGGACTCAACAATGAGCAGTTCTTC.

As for this clone: At the DNA level, this CDR3 is encoded by other sequences in the same sample as well. The rearrangement uses TRBV5-1 and TRBJ1-2; the D is unclear. Deletions cut 3 bases from V and 4 bases from J, with 13 bases between. In germline, CDR1 is SGHRS, CDR2 YFSETQ. This CDR3 is built from 14 residues. The CDR3 reads CASSSPEGSYGYTF. The CDR3 region has the DNA TGCGCCAGCAGCTCGCCTGAGGGCAGCTATGGCTACACCTTC.

This clone has a single count. V gene TRBV3-1 (or the pseudogene TRBV3-2) combines with J gene TRBJ2-1; the match to TRBD2 covers 7 bases. Germline V gene sequence: CDR1 LGHDT, CDR2 YNNKEL (reference sequence). J gave up 0 bases and V 1 base, and 3 bases lay outside the gene matches. The CDR3 has 16 residues. The CDR3 sequence: CASSQVGGSSYNEQFF. CDR3 sequence (DNA): TGTGCCAGCAGCCAAGTGGGCGGGAGCTCCTACAATGAGCAGTTCTTC.

This clone was observed a single time. This chain connects TRBV4-1 to TRBJ1-2; D is ambiguous. V was pared by 1 base and J by 4 bases, with 4 bases between. This CDR3 contains 12 residues. Germline CDR1 and CDR2: MGHRA and YSYEKL. CDR3 nucleotide sequence: TGCGCCAGCAGCCAAGGGGCCTATGGCTACACCTTC. Translated, it gives CASSQGAYGYTF.

The chain combines TRBV7-9 with TRBJ1-1; 8 bases agree with TRBD1. This CDR3 is built from 13 residues. The J segment lost 5 bases and the V segment lost 3 bases, leaving 2 bases of the junction unmatched. Germline V gene sequence: CDR1 SEHNR, CDR2 FQNEAQ (reference sequence). In DNA form, the CDR3 reads TGTGCCAGCAGCTTTGGGGACAGGACTGAAGCTTTCTTT. As protein: CASSFGDRTEAFF.

This chain links TRBV5-1 with TRBJ1-1; possible D gene TRBD1, 5 bases. The CDR3 loop spans 14 amino acids. Trimming took 1 base from V and 5 from J, leaving 12 bases between them. Germline values: CDR1 SGHRS, CDR2 YFSETQ. As DNA, the CDR3 is TGCGCCAGCAGCTTGAATGGGGGAGGGACTGAAGCTTTCTTT. Translation gives CASSLNGGGTEAFF.

The V and J genes are TRBV27 and TRBJ2-1, with 14 bases matching TRBD2. CDR3 length equals 16 residues. Germline CDR1 and CDR2: MNHEY and SMNVEV (reference sequence). V shed 2 bases, J shed 8 bases, and the junction held 5 bases outside the gene matches. The CDR3 loop reads CASSLKGLAGDYEQFF. The DNA for the CDR3 is TGTGCCAGCAGTTTAAAGGGACTAGCGGGAGACTATGAGCAGTTCTTC.

The chain is built from TRBV5-4 and TRBJ2-1; 7 bases agree with TRBD2. V lost 3 bases to trimming and J lost 2 bases; unmatched junction nucleotides: 5. Germline assignment: CDR1 SGHNT and CDR2 YYREEE (reference sequence). The CDR3 totals 15 residues. The CDR3, as DNA: TGTGCCAGCAGCTCCGGCGGGGGACCCTACAATGAGCAGTTCTTC. Protein product: CASSSGGGPYNEQFF.

Comment on this clone: Other DNA sequences in this specimen translate into the identical CDR3. The V gene is TRBV9, the J gene TRBJ1-5; D call uncertain. With 2 bases removed from V and 0 bases from J, the gap between germline ends came to 9 bases. Germline CDR1 SGDLS, CDR2 YYNGEE. This CDR3 spans 15 amino acids. The CDR3, as DNA: TGTGCCAGCAGCGTCGGTGATAATAGCAATCAGCCCCAGCATTTT. Translation: CASSVGDNSNQPQHF.

This clone was observed a few times. The chain's CDR3 is CASSYRGSYGYTF. The DNA of the CDR3 is TGTGCCAGCAGCTACAGGGGTTCCTATGGCTACACCTTC. V usage is TRBV27 and J usage is TRBJ1-2; 7 bases match TRBD1. The CDR3 totals 13 residues. V shed 6 bases, J shed 4 bases, and the junction held 5 bases outside the gene matches. Germline V gene sequence: CDR1 MNHEY, CDR2 SMNVEV (reference sequence).

The genes are TRBV3-1 (or the pseudogene TRBV3-2) and TRBJ2-1; 9 nucleotides align to TRBD1. The CDR3 runs to 17 residues. V lost 0 bases, J lost 6 bases, and 9 bases stayed unmatched. Germline V gene sequence: CDR1 LGHDT, CDR2 YNNKEL (reference sequence). The CDR3 loop is CASSQDLGDRAINEQFF. The CDR3 DNA reads as TGTGCCAGCAGCCAAGATCTAGGGGACAGGGCAATCAATGAGCAGTTCTTC.

This chain connects TRBV7-8 to TRBJ1-5; 7 nucleotides match TRBD1. Germline V gives CDR1 SGHVS, CDR2 FQNEAQ. V lost 5 bases and J lost 4; bases outside the gene matches: 5. The CDR3 covers 14 residues. Here the CDR3 reads CASSMTGSNQPQHF. CDR3 DNA sequence: TGTGCCAGCAGCATGACAGGGTCGAATCAGCCCCAGCATTTT. Filled out from reference TRBV7-8 and TRBJ1-5, the complete variable domain reads GAGVSQSPRYKVAKRGQDVALRCDPISGHVSLFWYQQALGQGPEFLTYFQNEAQLDKSGLPSDRFFAERPEGSVSTLKIQRTQQEDSAVYLCASSMTGSNQPQHFGDGTRLSIL.

The chain couples TRBV2 to TRBJ1-1; 11 bases map to TRBD1. The CDR3 spans 14 residues. Per germline, CDR1 SNHLY and CDR2 FYNNEI. Trimming took 4 bases from V and 3 from J; bases not matched to a gene: 1. CDR3 nucleotides: TGTGCCAGCAGTGGGGACAGGGGGTACACTGAAGCTTTCTTT. It translates to CASSGDRGYTEAFF.

This chain links TRBV28 with TRBJ2-3, with D maybe TRBD1 (5 bases). This CDR3 contains 16 residues. Between the trimmed V and J ends, which lost 3 bases and 2 bases, there was a span of 15 bases. CDR1 is MDHEN and CDR2 is SYDVKM in the germline V gene. The CDR3 sequence is CASSFLTGSPTDTQYF. For the CDR3, the DNA is TGTGCCAGCAGTTTCCTTACAGGTTCGCCCACAGATACGCAGTATTTT.

The V and J genes are TRBV6-5 and TRBJ2-3; no clear D. The germline V gene encodes CDR1 MNHEY and CDR2 SVGAGI. The CDR3 covers 13 residues. Trimming left V 7 bases short and J 1 base short, with 9 bases between. The CDR3: CASTPPGTDTQYF. For the CDR3, the DNA is TGTGCCAGCACCCCGCCAGGCACAGATACGCAGTATTTT.

This CDR3 reads CSASSFGTGPNSNQPQHF. The CDR3 coding sequence is TGCAGTGCTAGTAGCTTTGGTACAGGCCCAAATAGCAATCAGCCCCAGCATTTT. This chain joins TRBV20-1 and TRBJ1-5, with TRBD1 as a possible D gene (5 bases). CDR3 length: 18 residues. Deletions cut 3 bases from V and 0 bases from J, with 21 bases between. Germline V gene lookup returns CDR1 DFQATT and CDR2 SNEGSKA (reference sequence).

In its sample, this clone was seen once. Different DNA sequences within this sample yield the same CDR3. The rearrangement joins TRBV28 to TRBJ1-5; 8 nucleotides line up with TRBD1. The CDR3 length is 14 residues. The V segment lost 4 bases and the J segment 5 bases; nucleotides outside the gene matches: 4. The germline V gene has CDR1 MDHEN and CDR2 SYDVKM. CDR3 residues: CASSSGQGHQPQHF. In DNA form, the CDR3 reads TGTGCCAGCAGTTCCGGACAGGGCCATCAGCCCCAGCATTTT.

The chain uses TRBV7-3 and TRBJ1-2; D may be TRBD1 (5 bases). This CDR3 spans 13 amino acids. Germline CDR1 SGHTA, CDR2 FQGTGA. Trimming removed 1 base from V and 4 bases from J, with 7 bases in between. The CDR3 spells CASSLRQGYGYTF. Written as DNA, the CDR3 is TGTGCCAGCAGCTTAAGGCAGGGCTATGGCTACACCTTC. Full variable domain (rest looked up from reference TRBV7-3 and TRBJ1-2): GAGVSQTPSNKVTEKGKYVELRCDPISGHTALYWYRQSLGQGPEFLIYFQGTGAADDSGLPNDRFFAVRPEGSVSTLKIQRTERGDSAVYLCASSLRQGYGYTFGSGTRLTVV.

CDR3 nucleotide sequence: TGTGCCAGCAGCTTAGCCCTGGGACAGCCCTCCTACGAGCAGTACTTC. It yields the protein CASSLALGQPSYEQYF. This chain joins TRBV11-2 and TRBJ2-7; TRBD1 matches 7 bases. The CDR3 is 16 residues long. Germline lookup yields CDR1 SGHAT and CDR2 FQNNGV. V gave up 1 base and J gave up 0 bases; unmatched junction bases: 6.

The chain couples TRBV20-1 to TRBJ2-7; tentative D call: TRBD1 (7 bases). The CDR3 sequence is 14 residues long. The germline gives CDR1 DFQATT, CDR2 SNEGSKA (reference sequence). Trimming removed 3 bases at V and 7 bases at J, with 19 bases between. In nucleotides, the CDR3 is TGCAGTGCTAGTCCCCAGGGGGGAAGGGGAGAGCAGTACTTC. Its protein is CSASPQGGRGEQYF.

The rearrangement links TRBV4-1 to TRBJ1-3; D unresolved. V was cut by 0 bases and J by 0 bases, with 12 bases left in between. Per germline, CDR1 MGHRA and CDR2 YSYEKL. CDR3 length equals 17 residues. CDR3 sequence: CASSQDGGNLSGNTIYF. In DNA, the CDR3 is TGCGCCAGCAGCCAAGATGGAGGAAACCTCTCTGGAAACACCATATATTTT.

The chain carries TRBV6-1 and TRBJ1-5; TRBD1 matches at 7 bases. V lost 1 base, J lost 3 bases, and 3 bases stayed unmatched. There are 15 residues in the CDR3. Germline V CDR1 and CDR2: MNHNS, SASEGT. The DNA for the CDR3 is TGTGCCAGCAGTGAAGAAGGGGGCCTCAATCAGCCCCAGCATTTT. Its protein product is CASSEEGGLNQPQHF.

The chain has TRBV5-1 and TRBJ2-3, with D tentatively TRBD1 (6 bases). This CDR3 contains 14 residues. Trimming left V 1 base short and J 6 bases short, with 12 bases between. Germline V gene lookup returns CDR1 SGHRS and CDR2 YFSETQ. As DNA, the CDR3 is TGCGCCAGCAGCTTGCCCCAGAGGGGGGATACGCAGTATTTT. Protein product: CASSLPQRGDTQYF.

The rearrangement uses TRBV5-1 and TRBJ2-1, with 7 bases aligning to TRBD2. The CDR3 has 15 residues. Germline V gene data show CDR1 as SGHRS and CDR2 as YFSETQ. V was clipped by 2 bases and J by 4 bases; unmatched bases: 6. CDR3 in amino acids: CASSLLSGVYNEQFF. The CDR3 DNA reads as TGCGCCAGCAGCTTACTGAGCGGGGTGTACAATGAGCAGTTCTTC.

The chain couples TRBV4-1 to TRBJ1-2; TRBD1 is a possible D gene (6 bases). Germline V CDR1 and CDR2: MGHRA, YSYEKL. The CDR3 sequence is 14 residues long. V was cut by 2 bases and J by 1 base, with 8 bases left in between. The CDR3 reads CASSQPTGNYGYTF. The DNA for the CDR3 is TGCGCCAGCAGCCAACCGACAGGTAACTATGGCTACACCTTC.